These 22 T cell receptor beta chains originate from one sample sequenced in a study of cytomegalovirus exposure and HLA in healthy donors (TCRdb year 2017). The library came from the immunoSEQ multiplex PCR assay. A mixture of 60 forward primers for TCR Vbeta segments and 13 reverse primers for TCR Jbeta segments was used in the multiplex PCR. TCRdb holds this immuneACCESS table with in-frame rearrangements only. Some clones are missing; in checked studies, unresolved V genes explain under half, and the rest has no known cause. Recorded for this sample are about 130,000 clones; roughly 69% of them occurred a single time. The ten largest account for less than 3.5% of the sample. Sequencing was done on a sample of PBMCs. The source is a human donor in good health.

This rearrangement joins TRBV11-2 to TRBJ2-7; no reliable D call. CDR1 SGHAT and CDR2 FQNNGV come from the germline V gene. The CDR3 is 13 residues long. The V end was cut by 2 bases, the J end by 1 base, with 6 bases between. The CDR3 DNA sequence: TGTGCCAGCAGCTTACCGGGTTCCTACGAGCAGTACTTC. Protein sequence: CASSLPGSYEQYF.

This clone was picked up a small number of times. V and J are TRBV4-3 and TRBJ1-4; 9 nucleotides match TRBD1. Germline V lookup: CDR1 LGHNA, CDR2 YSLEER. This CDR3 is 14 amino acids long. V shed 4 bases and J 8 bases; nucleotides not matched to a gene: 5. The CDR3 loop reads CASSRTGGAEKLFF. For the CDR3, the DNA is TGCGCCAGCAGCCGAACAGGGGGCGCGGAAAAACTGTTTTTT.

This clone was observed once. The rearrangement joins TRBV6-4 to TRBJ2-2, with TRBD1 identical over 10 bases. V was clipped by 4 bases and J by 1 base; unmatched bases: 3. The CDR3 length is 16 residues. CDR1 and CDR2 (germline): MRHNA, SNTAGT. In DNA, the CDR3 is TGTGCCAGCAGTGGCGACAGGGGGCAGAACACCGGGGAGCTGTTTTTT. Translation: CASSGDRGQNTGELFF.

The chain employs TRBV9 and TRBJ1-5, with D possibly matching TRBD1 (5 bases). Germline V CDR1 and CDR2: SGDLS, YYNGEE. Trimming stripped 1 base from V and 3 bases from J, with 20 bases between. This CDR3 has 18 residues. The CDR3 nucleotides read TGTGCCAGCAGCGTACCTGGGGTGCCGGGACTCAACAATCAGCCCCAGCATTTT. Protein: CASSVPGVPGLNNQPQHF.

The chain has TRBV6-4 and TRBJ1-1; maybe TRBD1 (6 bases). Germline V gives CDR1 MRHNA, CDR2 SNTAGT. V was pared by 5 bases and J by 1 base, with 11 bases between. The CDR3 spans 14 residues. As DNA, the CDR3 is TGTGCCAGCAGTTCAGAAGGGGGGAACACTGAAGCTTTCTTT. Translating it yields CASSSEGGNTEAFF.

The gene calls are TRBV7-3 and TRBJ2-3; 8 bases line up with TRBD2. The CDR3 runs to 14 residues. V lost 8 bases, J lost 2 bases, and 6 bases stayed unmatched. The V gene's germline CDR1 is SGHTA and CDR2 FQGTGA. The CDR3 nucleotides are TGTGCCAGCGGCCGGGGGGGCCCCACAGATACGCAGTATTTT. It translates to CASGRGGPTDTQYF.

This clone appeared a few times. CDR3 loop: CASSLELAPQETQYF. The DNA of the CDR3 is TGTGCCAGCAGCTTAGAACTAGCGCCGCAAGAGACCCAGTACTTC. This chain connects TRBV7-2 to TRBJ2-5, with TRBD2 matching 7 bases. Germline V gene data show CDR1 as SGHTA and CDR2 as FQGNSA. This CDR3 has 15 residues. V lost 1 base to trimming and J lost 2 bases; unmatched junction nucleotides: 4.

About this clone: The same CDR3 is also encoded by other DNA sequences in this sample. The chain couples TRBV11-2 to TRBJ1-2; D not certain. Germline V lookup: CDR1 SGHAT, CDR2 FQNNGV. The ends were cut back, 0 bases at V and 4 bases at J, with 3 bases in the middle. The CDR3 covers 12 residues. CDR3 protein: CASSLDSYGYTF. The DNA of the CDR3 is TGTGCCAGCAGCTTAGACAGCTATGGCTACACCTTC.

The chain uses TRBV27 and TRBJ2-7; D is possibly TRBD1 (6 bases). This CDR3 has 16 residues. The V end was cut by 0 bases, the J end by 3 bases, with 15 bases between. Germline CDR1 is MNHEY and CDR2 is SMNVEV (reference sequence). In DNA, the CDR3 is TGTGCCAGCAGTTTATCCTCCGGGACACCGTACTACGAGCAGTACTTC. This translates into CASSLSSGTPYYEQYF.

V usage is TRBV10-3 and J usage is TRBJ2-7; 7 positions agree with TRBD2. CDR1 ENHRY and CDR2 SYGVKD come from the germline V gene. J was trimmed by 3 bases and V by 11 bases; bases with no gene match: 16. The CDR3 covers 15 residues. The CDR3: CAFSGGTGPNYEQYF. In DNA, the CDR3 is TGTGCCTTCTCCGGGGGGACCGGGCCCAACTACGAGCAGTACTTC.

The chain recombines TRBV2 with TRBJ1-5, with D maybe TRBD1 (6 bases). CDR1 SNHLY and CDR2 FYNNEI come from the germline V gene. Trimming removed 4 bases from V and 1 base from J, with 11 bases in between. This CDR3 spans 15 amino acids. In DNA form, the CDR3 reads TGTGCCAGCAGTGCAGGGGTAGGGAGCAATCAGCCCCAGCATTTT. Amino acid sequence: CASSAGVGSNQPQHF.

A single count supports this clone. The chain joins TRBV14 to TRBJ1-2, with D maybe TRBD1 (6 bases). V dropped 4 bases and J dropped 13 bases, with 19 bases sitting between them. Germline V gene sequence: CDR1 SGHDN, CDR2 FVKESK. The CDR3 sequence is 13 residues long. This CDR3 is CASSPLYTGLFTF. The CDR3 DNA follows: TGTGCCAGCAGCCCCCTTTATACAGGGCTCTTCACCTTC.

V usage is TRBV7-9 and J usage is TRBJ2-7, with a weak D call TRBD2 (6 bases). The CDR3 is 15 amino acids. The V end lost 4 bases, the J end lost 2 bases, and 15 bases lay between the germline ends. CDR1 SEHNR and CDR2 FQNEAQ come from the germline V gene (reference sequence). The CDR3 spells CASSSKLAVAYEQYF. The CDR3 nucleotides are TGTGCCAGCAGCTCAAAACTAGCAGTAGCCTACGAGCAGTACTTC.

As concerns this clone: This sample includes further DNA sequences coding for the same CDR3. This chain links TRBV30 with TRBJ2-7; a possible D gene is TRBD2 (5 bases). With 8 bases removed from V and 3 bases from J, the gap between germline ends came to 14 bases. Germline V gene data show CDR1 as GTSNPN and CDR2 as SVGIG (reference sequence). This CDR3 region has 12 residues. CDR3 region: CAASSGLYEQYF. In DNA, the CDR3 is TGTGCCGCCTCCAGCGGCCTCTACGAGCAGTACTTC.

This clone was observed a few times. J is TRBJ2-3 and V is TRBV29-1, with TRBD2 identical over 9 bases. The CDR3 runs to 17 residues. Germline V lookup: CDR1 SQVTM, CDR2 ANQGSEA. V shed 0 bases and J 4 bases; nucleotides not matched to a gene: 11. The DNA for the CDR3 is TGCAGCGTTGAAGATCCGGCCGGCGGGGGGGTGGCAGATACGCAGTATTTT. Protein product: CSVEDPAGGGVADTQYF.

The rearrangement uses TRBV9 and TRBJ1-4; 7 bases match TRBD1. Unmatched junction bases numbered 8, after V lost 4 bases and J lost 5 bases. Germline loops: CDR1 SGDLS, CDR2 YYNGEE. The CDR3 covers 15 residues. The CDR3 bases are TGTGCCAGCAGCTATAGGACAGGACGGAATGAAAAACTGTTTTTT. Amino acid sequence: CASSYRTGRNEKLFF.

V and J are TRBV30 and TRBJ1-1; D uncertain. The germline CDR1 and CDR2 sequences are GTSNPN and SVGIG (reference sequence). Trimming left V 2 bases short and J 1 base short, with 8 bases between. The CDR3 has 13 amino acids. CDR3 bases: TGTGCCTGGAGTCCTCATAGGAACACTGAAGCTTTCTTT. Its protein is CAWSPHRNTEAFF.

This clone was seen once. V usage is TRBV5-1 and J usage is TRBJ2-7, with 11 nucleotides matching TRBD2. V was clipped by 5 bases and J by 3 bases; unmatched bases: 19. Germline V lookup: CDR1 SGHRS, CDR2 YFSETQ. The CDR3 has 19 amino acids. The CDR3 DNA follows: TGCGCCAGCAGTTACTCGGCAGGGGGTCAAACTAGCGGGGGCTACGAGCAGTACTTC. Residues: CASSYSAGGQTSGGYEQYF.

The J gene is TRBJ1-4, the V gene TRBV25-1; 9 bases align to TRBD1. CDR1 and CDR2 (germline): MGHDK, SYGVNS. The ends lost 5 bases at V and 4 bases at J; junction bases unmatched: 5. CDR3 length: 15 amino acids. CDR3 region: CASSPGTGSNEKLFF. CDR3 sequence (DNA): TGTGCCAGCAGTCCCGGGACAGGGAGTAATGAAAAACTGTTTTTT. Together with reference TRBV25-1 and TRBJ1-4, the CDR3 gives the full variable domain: EADIYQTPRYLVIGTGKKITLECSQTMGHDKMYWYQQDPGMELHLIHYSYGVNSTEKGDLSSESTVSRIRTEHFPLTLESARPSHTSQYLCASSPGTGSNEKLFFGSGTQLSVL.

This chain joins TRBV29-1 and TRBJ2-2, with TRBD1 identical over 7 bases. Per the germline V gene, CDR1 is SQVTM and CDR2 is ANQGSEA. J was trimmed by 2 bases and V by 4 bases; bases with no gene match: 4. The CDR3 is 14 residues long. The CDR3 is CSVAGGPNTGELFF. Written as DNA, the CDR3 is TGCAGCGTTGCAGGGGGTCCAAACACCGGGGAGCTGTTTTTT.

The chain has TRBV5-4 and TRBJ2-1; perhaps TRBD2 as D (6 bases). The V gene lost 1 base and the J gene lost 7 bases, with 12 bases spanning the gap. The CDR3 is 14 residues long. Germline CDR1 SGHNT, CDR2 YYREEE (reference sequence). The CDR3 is CASSLLAAGNEQFF. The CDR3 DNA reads TGTGCCAGCAGCTTGCTAGCCGCGGGAAATGAGCAGTTCTTC.

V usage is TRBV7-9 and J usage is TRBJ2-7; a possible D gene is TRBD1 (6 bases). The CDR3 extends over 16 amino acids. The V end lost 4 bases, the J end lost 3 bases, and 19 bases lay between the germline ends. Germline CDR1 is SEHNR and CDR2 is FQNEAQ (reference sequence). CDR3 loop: CASSSGGSGENYEQYF. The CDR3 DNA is TGTGCCAGCAGCTCTGGCGGGTCAGGGGAGAACTACGAGCAGTACTTC.